This T cell receptor (beta chain) is from a study of blood T cell repertoires in COVID-19. On the study more broadly: The samples span acute and convalescent COVID-19 from the United States, Italy and Spain. Sources were T cells, B-cell-depleted T cells, or PBMCs; the material itself was cDNA or gDNA.

Germline CDR1 SNHLY, CDR2 FYNNEI. CDR3 length: 16 residues. V dropped 5 bases and J dropped 4; count of bases not matched to a gene: 10. Authors' data handling: From reference gene primer amplification, estimates of nucleated cell counts were derived. The data were produced by immunoSEQ multiplex PCR, yet TCRdb's version contains in-frame clones alone and is incomplete. The DNA gave D and trimming, while V, J and clone size come from that table. The sample carries roughly 280,000 clones, 75% to 90% recorded once. Ages ranged from about 18 to 100 years, with residence in about two dozen US areas. The clonotype originates from a woman aged 18-30 years who had recovered from COVID-19. The rearrangement links TRBV2 to TRBJ1-2; 10 bases fit TRBD1. Input material: PBMCs or T cells enriched from blood (not recorded which). The CDR3 DNA follows: TGTGCCAGCAGTTTTATTGCGAGGACAGGGGGCTATGGCTACACCTTC. This gives the protein CASSFIARTGGYGYTF.